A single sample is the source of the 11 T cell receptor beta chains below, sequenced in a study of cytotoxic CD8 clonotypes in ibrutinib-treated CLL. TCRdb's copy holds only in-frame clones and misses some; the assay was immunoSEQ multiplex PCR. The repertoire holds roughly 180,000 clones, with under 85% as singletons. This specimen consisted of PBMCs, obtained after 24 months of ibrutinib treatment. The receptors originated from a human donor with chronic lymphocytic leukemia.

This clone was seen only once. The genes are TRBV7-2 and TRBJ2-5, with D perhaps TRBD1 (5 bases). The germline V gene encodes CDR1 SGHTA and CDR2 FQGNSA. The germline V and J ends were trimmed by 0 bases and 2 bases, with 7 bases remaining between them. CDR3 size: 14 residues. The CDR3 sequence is CASSLAGAQETQYF. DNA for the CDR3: TGTGCCAGCAGCTTAGCTGGGGCTCAAGAGACCCAGTACTTC.

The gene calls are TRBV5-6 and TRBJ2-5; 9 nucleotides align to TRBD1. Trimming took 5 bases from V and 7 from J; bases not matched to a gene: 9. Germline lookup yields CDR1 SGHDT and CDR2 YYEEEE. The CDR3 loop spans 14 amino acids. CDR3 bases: TGTGCCAGCAGTCTGGACAGGGGCATGGGGACCCAGTACTTC. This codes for CASSLDRGMGTQYF. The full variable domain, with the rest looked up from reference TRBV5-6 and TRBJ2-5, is DAGVTQSPTHLIKTRGQQVTLRCSPKSGHDTVSWYQQALGQGPQFIFQYYEEEERQRGNFPDRFSGHQFPNYSSELNVNALLLGDSALYLCASSLDRGMGTQYFGPGTRLLVL.

The CDR3 bases are TGTGCCAGCAGCTTAGCGCTAACAGGTGGGGTGGGTTTCTTT. As protein: CASSLALTGGVGFF. V and J are TRBV7-2 and TRBJ1-1, with D tentatively TRBD1 (5 bases). Germline loops: CDR1 SGHTA, CDR2 FQGNSA. Trimming removed 0 bases at V and 13 bases at J, with 18 bases between. The CDR3 totals 14 residues.

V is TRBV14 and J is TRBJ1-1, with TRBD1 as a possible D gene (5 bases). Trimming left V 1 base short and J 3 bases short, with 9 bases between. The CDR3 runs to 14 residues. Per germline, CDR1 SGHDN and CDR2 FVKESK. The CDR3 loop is CASSQGAGHTEAFF. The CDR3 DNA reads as TGTGCCAGCAGCCAAGGGGCAGGGCACACTGAAGCTTTCTTT.

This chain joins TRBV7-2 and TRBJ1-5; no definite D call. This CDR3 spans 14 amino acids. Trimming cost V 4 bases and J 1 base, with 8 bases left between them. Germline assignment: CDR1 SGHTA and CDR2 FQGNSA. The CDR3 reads CASSSDFSNQPQHF. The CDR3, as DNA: TGTGCCAGCAGCTCCGACTTCAGCAATCAGCCCCAGCATTTT.

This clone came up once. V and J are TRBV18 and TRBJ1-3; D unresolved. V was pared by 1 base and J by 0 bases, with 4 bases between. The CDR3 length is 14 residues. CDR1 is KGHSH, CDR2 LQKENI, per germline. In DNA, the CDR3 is TGTGCCAGCTCACCACAGGACTCTGGAAACACCATATATTTT. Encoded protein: CASSPQDSGNTIYF.

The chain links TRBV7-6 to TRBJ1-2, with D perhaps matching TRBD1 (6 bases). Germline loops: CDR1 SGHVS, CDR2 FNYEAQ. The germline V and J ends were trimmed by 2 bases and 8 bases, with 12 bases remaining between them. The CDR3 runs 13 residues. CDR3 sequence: CASSLTGIWGYTF. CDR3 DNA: TGTGCCAGCAGCTTAACAGGGATTTGGGGCTACACCTTC.

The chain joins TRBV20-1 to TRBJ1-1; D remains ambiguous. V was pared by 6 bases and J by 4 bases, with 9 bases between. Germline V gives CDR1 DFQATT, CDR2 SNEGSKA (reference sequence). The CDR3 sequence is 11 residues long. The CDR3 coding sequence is TGCAGTGCCTCTCGGTCCACTGAAGCTTTCTTT. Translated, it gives CSASRSTEAFF.

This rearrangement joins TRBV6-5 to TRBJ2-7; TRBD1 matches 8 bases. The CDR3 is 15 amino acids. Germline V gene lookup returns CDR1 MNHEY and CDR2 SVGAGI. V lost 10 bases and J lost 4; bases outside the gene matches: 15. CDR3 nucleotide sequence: TGTGCCACGAAACAAACCGGACAGGGTGCGTACGAGCAGTACTTC. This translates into CATKQTGQGAYEQYF.

CDR3 DNA: TGCGCCAGCAGCTTGGTAAAGGGCACTAACTATGGCTACACCTTC. Translated: CASSLVKGTNYGYTF. V usage is TRBV5-1 and J usage is TRBJ1-2; D gene unclear. The V gene's germline CDR1 is SGHRS and CDR2 YFSETQ. V shed 0 bases and J shed 0 bases, with 9 bases lying between them. This CDR3 region has 15 residues.

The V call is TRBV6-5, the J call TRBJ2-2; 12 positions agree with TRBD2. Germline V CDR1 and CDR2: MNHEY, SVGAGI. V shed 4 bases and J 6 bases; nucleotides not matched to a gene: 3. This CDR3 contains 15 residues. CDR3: CASSFRTSGAGELFF. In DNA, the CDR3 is TGTGCCAGCAGTTTTCGGACTAGCGGGGCCGGGGAGCTGTTTTTT.